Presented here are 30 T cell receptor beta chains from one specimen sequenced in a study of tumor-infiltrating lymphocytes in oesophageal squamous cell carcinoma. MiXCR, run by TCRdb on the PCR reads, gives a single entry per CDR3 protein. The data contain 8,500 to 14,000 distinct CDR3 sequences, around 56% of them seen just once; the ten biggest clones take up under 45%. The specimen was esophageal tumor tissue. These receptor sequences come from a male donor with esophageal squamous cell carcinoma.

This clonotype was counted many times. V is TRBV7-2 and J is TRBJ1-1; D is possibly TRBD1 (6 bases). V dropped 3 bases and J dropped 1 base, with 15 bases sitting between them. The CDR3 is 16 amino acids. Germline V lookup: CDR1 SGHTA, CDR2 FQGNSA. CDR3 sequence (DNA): TGTGCCAGCAGCTTGCGAATCCAGGGGACGAACACTGAAGCTTTCTTT. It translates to CASSLRIQGTNTEAFF.

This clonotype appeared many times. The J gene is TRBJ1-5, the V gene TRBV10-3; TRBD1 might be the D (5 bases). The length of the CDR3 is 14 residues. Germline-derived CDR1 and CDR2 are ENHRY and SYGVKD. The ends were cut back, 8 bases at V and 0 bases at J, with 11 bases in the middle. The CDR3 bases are TGTGCCATCTGGGACGCACATAGCAATCAGCCCCAGCATTTT. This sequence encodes CAIWDAHSNQPQHF.

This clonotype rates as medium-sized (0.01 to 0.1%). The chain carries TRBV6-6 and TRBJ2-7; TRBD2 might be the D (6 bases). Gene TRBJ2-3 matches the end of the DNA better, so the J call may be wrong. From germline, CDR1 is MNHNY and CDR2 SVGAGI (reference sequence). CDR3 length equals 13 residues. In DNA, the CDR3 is TGTGCCAGCAGTTACAGAGGAGGGGATACGCAGTATTTT. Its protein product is CASSYRGGDTQYF.

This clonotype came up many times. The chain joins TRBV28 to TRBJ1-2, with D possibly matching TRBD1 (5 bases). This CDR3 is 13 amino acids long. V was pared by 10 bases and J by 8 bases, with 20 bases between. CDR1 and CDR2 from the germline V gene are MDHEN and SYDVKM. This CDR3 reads CAILARDVLGYTF. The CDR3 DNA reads TGTGCCATCCTGGCCAGGGATGTTTTGGGCTACACCTTC.

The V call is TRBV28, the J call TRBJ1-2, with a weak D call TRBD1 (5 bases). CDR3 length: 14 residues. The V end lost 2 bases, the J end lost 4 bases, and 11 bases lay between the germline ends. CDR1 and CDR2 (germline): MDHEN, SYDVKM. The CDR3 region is CASSLGAQLYGYTF. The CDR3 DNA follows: TGTGCCAGCAGTTTAGGGGCCCAGCTCTATGGCTACACCTTC.

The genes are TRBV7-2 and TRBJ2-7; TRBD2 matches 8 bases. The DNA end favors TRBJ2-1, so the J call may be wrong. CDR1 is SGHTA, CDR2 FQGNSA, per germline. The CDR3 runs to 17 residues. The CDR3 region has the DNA TGTGCCAGCAGCCGTTTTGTTGTGACTAGCGCAAACAATGAGCAGTTCTTC. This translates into CASSRFVVTSANNEQFF.

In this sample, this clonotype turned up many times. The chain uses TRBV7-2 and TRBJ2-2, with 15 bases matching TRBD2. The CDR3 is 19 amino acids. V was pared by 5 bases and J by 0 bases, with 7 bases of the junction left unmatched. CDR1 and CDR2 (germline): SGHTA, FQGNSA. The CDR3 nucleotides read TGTGCCAGCAGCGCGGGACTAGCGGGGGGAAAGCCGAACACCGGGGAGCTGTTTTTT. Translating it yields CASSAGLAGGKPNTGELFF.

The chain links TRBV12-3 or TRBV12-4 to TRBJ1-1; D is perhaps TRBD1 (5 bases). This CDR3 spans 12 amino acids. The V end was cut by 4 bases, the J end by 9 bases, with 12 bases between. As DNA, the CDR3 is TGTGCCAGCAGTTATTGGGGCTGGAAAGCTTTCTTT. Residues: CASSYWGWKAFF.

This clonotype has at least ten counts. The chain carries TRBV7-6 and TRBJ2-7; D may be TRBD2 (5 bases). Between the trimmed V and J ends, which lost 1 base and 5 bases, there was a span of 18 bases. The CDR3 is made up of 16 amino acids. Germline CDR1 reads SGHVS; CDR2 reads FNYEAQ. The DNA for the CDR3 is TGTGCCAGCAGCTTAGTGGGTGAGGGCATCTCTGACGAGCAGTACTTC. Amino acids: CASSLVGEGISDEQYF. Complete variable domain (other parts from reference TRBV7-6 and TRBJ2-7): GAGVSQSPRYKVTKRGQDVALRCDPISGHVSLYWYRQALGQGPEFLTYFNYEAQQDKSGLPNDRFSAERPEGSISTLTIQRTEQRDSAMYRCASSLVGEGISDEQYFGPGTRLTVT.

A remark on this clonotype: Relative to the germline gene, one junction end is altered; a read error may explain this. The CDR3 reads CASSPGTSGFQETQYF. CDR3 DNA sequence: TGTGCTAGCAGCCCGGGGACTAGCGGGTTCCAAGAGACCCAGTACTTC. The V gene is TRBV7-7, the J gene TRBJ2-5; 12 bases match TRBD2. Per the germline V gene, CDR1 is SSHAT and CDR2 is FNYEAQ (reference sequence). The CDR3 runs 16 residues.

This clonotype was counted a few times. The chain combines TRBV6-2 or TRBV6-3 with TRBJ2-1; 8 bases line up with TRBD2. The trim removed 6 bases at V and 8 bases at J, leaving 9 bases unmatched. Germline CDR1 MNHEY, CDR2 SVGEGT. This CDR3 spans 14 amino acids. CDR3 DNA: TGTGCCAGCAGACCCCTGCGGGAGGTGTATGAGCAGTTCTTC. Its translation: CASRPLREVYEQFF.

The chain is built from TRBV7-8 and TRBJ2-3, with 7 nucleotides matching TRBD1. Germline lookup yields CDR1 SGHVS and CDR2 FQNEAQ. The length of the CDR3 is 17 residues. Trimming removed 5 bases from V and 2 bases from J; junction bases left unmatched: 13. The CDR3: CASSQSPGQRTTDTQYF. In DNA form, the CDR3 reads TGTGCCAGCAGCCAAAGTCCGGGACAGCGGACCACAGATACGCAGTATTTT.

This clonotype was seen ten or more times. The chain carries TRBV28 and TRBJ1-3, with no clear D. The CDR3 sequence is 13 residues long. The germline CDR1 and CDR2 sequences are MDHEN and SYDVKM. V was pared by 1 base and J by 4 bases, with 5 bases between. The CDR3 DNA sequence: TGTGCCAGCAGTTTATATCAGGGAAACACCATATATTTT. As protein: CASSLYQGNTIYF.

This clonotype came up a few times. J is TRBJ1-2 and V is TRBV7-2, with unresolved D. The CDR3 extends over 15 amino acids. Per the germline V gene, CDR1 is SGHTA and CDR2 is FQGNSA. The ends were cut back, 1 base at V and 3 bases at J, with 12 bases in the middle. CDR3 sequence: CASSLDFGADYGYTF. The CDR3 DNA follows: TGTGCCAGCAGCTTAGATTTTGGAGCCGACTATGGCTACACCTTC. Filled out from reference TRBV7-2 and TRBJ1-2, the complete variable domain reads GAGVSQSPSNKVTEKGKDVELRCDPISGHTALYWYRQSLGQGLEFLIYFQGNSAPDKSGLPSDRFSAERTGGSVSTLTIQRTQQEDSAVYLCASSLDFGADYGYTFGSGTRLTVV.

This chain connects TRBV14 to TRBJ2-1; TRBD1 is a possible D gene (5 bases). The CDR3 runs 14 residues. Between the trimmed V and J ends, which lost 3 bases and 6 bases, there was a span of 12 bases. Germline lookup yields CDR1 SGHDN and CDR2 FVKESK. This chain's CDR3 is CASSHPGGANEQFF. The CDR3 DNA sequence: TGTGCCAGCAGCCACCCCGGTGGGGCCAATGAGCAGTTCTTC.

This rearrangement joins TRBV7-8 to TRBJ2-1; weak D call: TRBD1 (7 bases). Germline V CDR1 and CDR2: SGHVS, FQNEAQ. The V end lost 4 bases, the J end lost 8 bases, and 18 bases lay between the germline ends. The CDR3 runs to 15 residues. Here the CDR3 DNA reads TGTGCCAGCAGCTCCTCGTGGACAGGCGGGGATGAGCAGTTCTTC. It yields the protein CASSSSWTGGDEQFF.

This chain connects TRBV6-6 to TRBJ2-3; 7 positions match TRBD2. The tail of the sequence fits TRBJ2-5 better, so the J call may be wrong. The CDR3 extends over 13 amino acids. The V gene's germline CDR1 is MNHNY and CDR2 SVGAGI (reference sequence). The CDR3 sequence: CASSRAGVETQYF. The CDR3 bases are TGTGCCAGCAGTAGGGCGGGAGTAGAGACCCAGTACTTC.

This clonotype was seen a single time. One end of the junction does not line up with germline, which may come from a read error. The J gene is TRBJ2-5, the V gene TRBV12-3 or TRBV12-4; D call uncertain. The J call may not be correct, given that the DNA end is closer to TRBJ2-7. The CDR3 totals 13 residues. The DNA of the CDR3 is TGTGCCAGCAGTTTAAGAGCCTCCGACGAGCAGTACTTC. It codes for CASSLRASDEQYF.

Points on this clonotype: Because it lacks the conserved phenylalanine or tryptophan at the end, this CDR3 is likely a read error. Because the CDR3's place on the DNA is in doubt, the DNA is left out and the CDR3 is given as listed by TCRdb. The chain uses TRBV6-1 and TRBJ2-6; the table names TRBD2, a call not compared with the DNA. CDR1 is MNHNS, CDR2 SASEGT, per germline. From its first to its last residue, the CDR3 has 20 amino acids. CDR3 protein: CASSEWPSGSGIQETQYFGP.

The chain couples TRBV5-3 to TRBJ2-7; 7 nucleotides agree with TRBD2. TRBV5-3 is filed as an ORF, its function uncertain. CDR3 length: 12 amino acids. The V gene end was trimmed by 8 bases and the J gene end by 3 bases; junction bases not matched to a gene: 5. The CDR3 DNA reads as TGTGCCAGCAGCCGCGGGGGCTACGAGCAGTACTTC. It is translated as CASSRGGYEQYF.

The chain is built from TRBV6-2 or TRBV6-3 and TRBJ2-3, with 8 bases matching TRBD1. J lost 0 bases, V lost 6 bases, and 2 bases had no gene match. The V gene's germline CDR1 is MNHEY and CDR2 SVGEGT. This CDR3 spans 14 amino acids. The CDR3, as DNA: TGTGCCAGCAGCTGGACAGGGAGCACAGATACGCAGTATTTT. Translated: CASSWTGSTDTQYF.

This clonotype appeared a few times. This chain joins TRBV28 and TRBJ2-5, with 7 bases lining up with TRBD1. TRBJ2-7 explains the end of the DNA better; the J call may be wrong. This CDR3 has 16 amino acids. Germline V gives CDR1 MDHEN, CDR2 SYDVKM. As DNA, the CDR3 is TGTGCCAGCAGTTCTCCGGGACAGTCCCGTCCCTACGAGCAGTACTTC. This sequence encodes CASSSPGQSRPYEQYF.

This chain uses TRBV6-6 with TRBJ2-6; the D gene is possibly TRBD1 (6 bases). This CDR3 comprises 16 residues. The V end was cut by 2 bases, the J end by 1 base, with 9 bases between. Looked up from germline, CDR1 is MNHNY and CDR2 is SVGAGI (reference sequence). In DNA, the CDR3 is TGTGCCAGCAGTTACGGACAGATTTCTGGGGCCAACGTCCTGACTTTC. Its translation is CASSYGQISGANVLTF.

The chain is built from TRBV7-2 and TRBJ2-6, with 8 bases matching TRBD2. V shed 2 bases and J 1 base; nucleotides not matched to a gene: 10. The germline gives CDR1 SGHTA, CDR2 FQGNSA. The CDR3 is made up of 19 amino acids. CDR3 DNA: TGTGCCAGCAGCTTAATAGGGTGGCGGGAGGTTTCTGGGGCCAACGTCCTGACTTTC. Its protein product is CASSLIGWREVSGANVLTF.

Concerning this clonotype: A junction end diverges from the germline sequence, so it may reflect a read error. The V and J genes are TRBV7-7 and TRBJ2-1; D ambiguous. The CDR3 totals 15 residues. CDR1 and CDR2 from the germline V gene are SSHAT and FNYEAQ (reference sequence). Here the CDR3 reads CASSLEEATNNEQFF. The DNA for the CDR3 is TGTGCTAGCAGCTTAGAAGAGGCTACCAACAATGAGCAGTTCTTC.

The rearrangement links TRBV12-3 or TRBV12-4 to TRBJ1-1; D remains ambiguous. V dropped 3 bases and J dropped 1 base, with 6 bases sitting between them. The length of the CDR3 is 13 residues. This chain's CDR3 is CASSFSPNTEAFF. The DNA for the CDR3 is TGTGCCAGCAGTTTTTCCCCGAACACTGAAGCTTTCTTT.

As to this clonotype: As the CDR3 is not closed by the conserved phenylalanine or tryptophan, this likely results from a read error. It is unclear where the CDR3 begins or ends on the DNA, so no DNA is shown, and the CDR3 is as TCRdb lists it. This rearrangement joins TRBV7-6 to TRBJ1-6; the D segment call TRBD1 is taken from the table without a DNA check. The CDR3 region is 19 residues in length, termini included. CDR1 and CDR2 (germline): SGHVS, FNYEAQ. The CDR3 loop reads CASSLGVWGSDYNEQFFGP.

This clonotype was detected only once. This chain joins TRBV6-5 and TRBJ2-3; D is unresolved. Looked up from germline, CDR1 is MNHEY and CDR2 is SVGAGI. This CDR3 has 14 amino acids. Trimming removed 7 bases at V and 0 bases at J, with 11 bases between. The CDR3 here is CASTERRSTDTQYF. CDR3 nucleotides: TGTGCCAGCACCGAGAGGCGCAGCACAGATACGCAGTATTTT.

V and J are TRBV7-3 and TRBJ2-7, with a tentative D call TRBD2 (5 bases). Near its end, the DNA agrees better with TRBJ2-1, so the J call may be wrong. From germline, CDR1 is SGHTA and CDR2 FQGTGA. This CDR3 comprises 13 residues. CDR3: CASSLTRDLKQFF. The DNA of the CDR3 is TGTGCCAGCAGCTTAACGAGGGATTTAAAGCAGTTCTTC.

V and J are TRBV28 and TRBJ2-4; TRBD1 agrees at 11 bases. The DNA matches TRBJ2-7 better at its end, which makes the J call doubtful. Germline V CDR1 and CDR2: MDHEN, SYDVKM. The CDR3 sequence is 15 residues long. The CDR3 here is CASATPGQGGYEQYF. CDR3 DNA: TGTGCCAGCGCAACGCCGGGACAGGGGGGCTACGAGCAGTACTTC.